One sample yielded the 7 T cell receptor beta chains listed below, sequenced in a study of blood T cell repertoires in COVID-19. Profiling relied on immunoSEQ multiplex PCR, and the TCRdb table lists in-frame clones only, not all of them. The table shows about 200,000 clones, with around 82% occurring only once. The sample taken for sequencing was peripheral blood. These receptors were obtained from a woman aged 40-49 years with acute or convalescent COVID-19.

This clone was observed a handful of times. This chain links TRBV11-2 with TRBJ2-2, with unresolved D. Trimming removed 5 bases at V and 6 bases at J, with 7 bases between. This CDR3 is built from 12 residues. Germline-derived CDR1 and CDR2 are SGHAT and FQNNGV. The CDR3 DNA sequence: TGTGCCAGCAGCGAATTAGCCGGGGAGCTGTTTTTT. It specifies CASSELAGELFF.

This clone was seen a few times. V and J are TRBV5-4 and TRBJ2-2, with 8 bases identical to TRBD2. J was trimmed by 8 bases and V by 4 bases; bases with no gene match: 7. This CDR3 contains 14 residues. Per germline, CDR1 SGHNT and CDR2 YYREEE (reference sequence). CDR3 coding DNA: TGTGCCAGCAGCACCCGGACTAGCCGTGGGGAGCTGTTTTTT. This encodes CASSTRTSRGELFF.

The V call is TRBV7-6, the J call TRBJ2-7; TRBD2 matches at 9 bases. The CDR3 totals 14 residues. CDR1 is SGHVS and CDR2 is FNYEAQ in the germline V gene. V lost 6 bases, J lost 4 bases, and 7 bases stayed unmatched. The CDR3 DNA is TGTGCCAGCAGTAGGCGGGAGGGCGAATACGAGCAGTACTTC. It encodes CASSRREGEYEQYF.

CDR3 amino acids: CASSRTSGIREQYF. CDR3 bases: TGTGCCAGCAGCCGGACTAGCGGGATTAGGGAGCAGTACTTC. The chain recombines TRBV6-5 with TRBJ2-7; 12 nucleotides line up with TRBD2. With 6 bases clipped from V and 7 bases from J, the junction kept 7 bases outside the gene matches. Germline lookup yields CDR1 MNHEY and CDR2 SVGAGI. This CDR3 comprises 14 residues.

The J gene is TRBJ2-5, the V gene TRBV24-1; tentative D call: TRBD2 (5 bases). V lost 3 bases and J 9 bases, leaving 19 bases between the germline ends. This CDR3 spans 15 amino acids. Germline lookup yields CDR1 KGHDR and CDR2 SFDVKD. The CDR3 loop reads CATSDRDKEYGAQYF. The CDR3 coding sequence is TGTGCCACCAGTGATCGGGATAAAGAGTATGGGGCCCAGTACTTC.

This chain joins TRBV19 and TRBJ2-2, with 10 bases matching TRBD2. After removal of 7 bases from V and 2 bases from J, the junction contained 1 base not matched to a gene. This CDR3 region has 14 residues. The germline V gene has CDR1 LNHDA and CDR2 SQIVND (reference sequence). The CDR3 sequence: CASKLAGNTGELFF. CDR3 bases: TGTGCCAGTAAACTAGCGGGAAACACCGGGGAGCTGTTTTTT.

V usage is TRBV5-6 and J usage is TRBJ1-2; a weak D match, TRBD1 (6 bases). V was shortened by 3 bases and J by 3 bases, with 18 bases between the two germline ends. The CDR3 is 16 amino acids. The germline V gene has CDR1 SGHDT and CDR2 YYEEEE. The CDR3 nucleotides read TGTGCCAGCAGCTCGCCATCTACAGGGAGGGACTATGGCTACACCTTC. It yields the protein CASSSPSTGRDYGYTF.